The source of this T cell receptor beta chain is a study of cytomegalovirus exposure and HLA in healthy donors. From germline, CDR1 is MNHNY and CDR2 SVGAGI (reference sequence). Trimming shortened V by 8 bases and J by 0 bases, and 14 bases separated the two germline ends. The CDR3 is 14 residues long. Notes on the study in general: Among TCR beta chains, those listed as cytomegalovirus-associated numbered over 150. The classifier was said to identify cytomegalovirus status with high specificity and sensitivity.

It was with 60 Vbeta and 13 Jbeta primers that the PCR ran. Generated by immunoSEQ multiplex PCR, the TCRdb table keeps only in-frame clones and is missing some. The sample lists over 45,000 clones, around 82% occurring once. In the case of this clone: Its antigen remains unknown.

This chain connects TRBV6-6 to TRBJ2-7, with a possible D match to TRBD1 (5 bases). This clonotype was obtained from a female donor in good health and CMV-seronegative. The sequenced sample was PBMCs. Written as DNA, the CDR3 is TGTGCCAGCTCGCCCAAGGGGCTCTCCTACGAGCAGTACTTC. The encoded protein is CASSPKGLSYEQYF.